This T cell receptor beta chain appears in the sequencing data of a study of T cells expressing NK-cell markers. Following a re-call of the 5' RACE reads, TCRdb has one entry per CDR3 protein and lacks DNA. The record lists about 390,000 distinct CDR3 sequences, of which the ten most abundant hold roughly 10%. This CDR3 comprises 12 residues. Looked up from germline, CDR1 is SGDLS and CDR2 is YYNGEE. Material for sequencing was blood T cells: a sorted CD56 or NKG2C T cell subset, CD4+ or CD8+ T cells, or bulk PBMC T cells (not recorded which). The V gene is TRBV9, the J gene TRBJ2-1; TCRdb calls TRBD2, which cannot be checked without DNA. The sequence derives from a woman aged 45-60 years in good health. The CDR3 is CASDDGSNEQFF.